One and the same sample provided the 10 T cell receptor beta chains below, sequenced in a study of blood T cell repertoires in COVID-19. Here immunoSEQ multiplex PCR was the method, and the copy in TCRdb shows in-frame clones only, minus some. Among just under 80,000 clones listed, about four fifths were seen once. Sequencing input: peripheral blood. The source of these receptors is a woman in her seventies with acute or convalescent COVID-19.

Only one count was recorded for this clone. This chain uses TRBV3-1 (or the pseudogene TRBV3-2) with TRBJ1-1; 8 positions match TRBD1. V gave up 6 bases and J gave up 1 base; unmatched junction bases: 13. From germline, CDR1 is LGHDT and CDR2 YNNKEL (reference sequence). This CDR3 is built from 17 residues. The CDR3 here is CASRRTGSPARNTEAFF. CDR3 DNA: TGTGCCAGCAGGCGGACAGGGTCGCCCGCCCGGAACACTGAAGCTTTCTTT.

This chain uses TRBV5-4 with TRBJ1-2, with 12 bases fitting TRBD1. The germline V gene encodes CDR1 SGHNT and CDR2 YYREEE (reference sequence). The junction had 9 bases not matched to a gene; V was cut back by 4 bases and J by 5 bases. The CDR3 sequence is 16 residues long. CDR3 nucleotides: TGTGCCAGCAGCCCGGGACAGGGGGCGGTAGGATATGGCTACACCTTC. Protein product: CASSPGQGAVGYGYTF. Together with reference TRBV5-4 and TRBJ1-2, the CDR3 gives the full variable domain: ETGVTQSPTHLIKTRGQQVTLRCSSQSGHNTVSWYQQALGQGPQFIFQYYREEENGRGNFPPRFSGLQFPNYSSELNVNALELDDSALYLCASSPGQGAVGYGYTFGSGTRLTVV.

The chain couples TRBV3-1 (or the pseudogene TRBV3-2) to TRBJ2-1; 9 positions match TRBD1. Germline V CDR1 and CDR2: LGHDT, YNNKEL (reference sequence). V lost 1 base to trimming and J lost 6 bases; unmatched junction nucleotides: 10. The CDR3 is 17 amino acids. The CDR3 protein is CASSQGTGTGSPNEQFF. CDR3 nucleotide sequence: TGTGCCAGCAGCCAAGGAACCGGGACAGGGTCCCCCAATGAGCAGTTCTTC.

This clone was counted only a few times. This rearrangement joins TRBV19 to TRBJ1-5; D is perhaps TRBD1 (6 bases). Germline loops: CDR1 LNHDA, CDR2 SQIVND (reference sequence). V shed 5 bases and J shed 5 bases, with 13 bases lying between them. The CDR3 runs 14 residues. CDR3 protein: CASSPQGSYQPQHF. CDR3 DNA: TGTGCCAGTAGTCCCCAGGGGTCCTATCAGCCCCAGCATTTT.

V and J are TRBV27 and TRBJ2-7; 9 bases are shared with TRBD2. The V gene end was trimmed by 4 bases and the J gene end by 0 bases; junction bases not matched to a gene: 4. The CDR3 is made up of 15 amino acids. In germline, CDR1 is MNHEY, CDR2 SMNVEV (reference sequence). CDR3 protein: CASSWSSGSSYEQYF. The CDR3 coding sequence is TGTGCCAGCAGTTGGAGTAGCGGGAGCTCCTACGAGCAGTACTTC.

This clone turned up a few times. V is TRBV15 and J is TRBJ2-1, with TRBD2 as a possible D gene (5 bases). V lost 0 bases, J lost 3 bases, and 18 bases lay in between. Germline lookup yields CDR1 LNHNV and CDR2 YYDKDF (reference sequence). The CDR3 is 18 amino acids. The CDR3 DNA reads TGTGCCACCAGCAGAGATCAGGTCAGCCGCCGGGACTACAATGAGCAGTTCTTC. Its translation: CATSRDQVSRRDYNEQFF.

In nucleotides, the CDR3 is TGTGCCAGCAGCGCGGGACTAGCGGGTGGTCCAGATACGCAGTATTTT. Translation: CASSAGLAGGPDTQYF. This sequence joins TRBV7-3 and TRBJ2-3; 12 bases match TRBD2. This CDR3 has 16 residues. The J segment lost 4 bases and the V segment lost 5 bases, leaving 7 bases of the junction unmatched. The germline CDR1 and CDR2 sequences are SGHTA and FQGTGA.

The V gene is TRBV3-1 (or the pseudogene TRBV3-2), the J gene TRBJ2-1, with 10 bases fitting TRBD2. In germline, CDR1 is LGHDT, CDR2 YNNKEL (reference sequence). This CDR3 is built from 19 residues. With V trimmed by 1 base and J by 4 bases, 13 bases remained unmatched. The CDR3 region has the DNA TGTGCCAGCAGCCAAGTCTATGGCCCACTAGCGGGAATATACAATGAGCAGTTCTTC. Translating gives CASSQVYGPLAGIYNEQFF.

In its sample, this clone was seen once. The gene calls are TRBV9 and TRBJ2-1; TRBD2 agrees at 10 bases. The CDR3 loop spans 16 amino acids. Trimming removed 0 bases from V and 12 bases from J; junction bases left unmatched: 12. Germline CDR1 SGDLS, CDR2 YYNGEE. For the CDR3, the DNA is TGTGCCAGCAGCGTAGATGCGGGGCTAGCGGGAGTAAGGCAGTTCTTC. Residues: CASSVDAGLAGVRQFF.

The J gene is TRBJ2-5, the V gene TRBV5-4, with 9 bases matching TRBD1. V lost 0 bases and J lost 5; bases outside the gene matches: 5. The CDR3 runs to 15 residues. The germline gives CDR1 SGHNT, CDR2 YYREEE (reference sequence). The CDR3 sequence: CASSLGNRGRETQYF. In DNA form, the CDR3 reads TGTGCCAGCAGCTTGGGTAACAGGGGGCGGGAGACCCAGTACTTC.